The rows below give T cell receptor beta chains drawn from one sample of a study of T cells in Graves' hyperthyroidism and ophthalmopathy. Each CDR3 protein is one row after TCRdb ran MiXCR on the multiplex PCR reads. Among roughly 510,000 distinct CDR3 sequences listed, around 50% were seen once. The source material was peripheral blood or thyroid tissue (not recorded which). The receptors were gathered from an adult woman with Graves' disease, either hyperthyroidism or ophthalmopathy (not recorded which). The CDR3 runs from the conserved cysteine through the conserved F or W. The D gene is left open where the match is weak.

>TRBJ1-4|15|TRBV15|.
CATSRGQLTNEKLFF
>TRBJ1-1|14|TRBV15|TRBD1
CATSRGQGVSEAFF
>TRBJ2-7|14|TRBV19|.
CASSNPGRTYEQYF
>TRBJ1-3|14|TRBV5-1|.
CASSGTGAGNTIYF
>TRBJ1-1|14|TRBV12-3/TRBV12-4|.
CASSLESVLYKAFF
>TRBJ2-7|12|TRBV29-1|.
CSVELGVYEQYF
>TRBJ2-5|17|TRBV7-3|TRBD2
CASSLLAGGPAGETQYF
>TRBJ2-5|14|TRBV7-1|.
CASSSQGLKETQYF
>TRBJ1-5|16|TRBV27|TRBD1
CASSYFRQGRNQPQHF
>TRBJ1-5|12|TRBV2|.
CASSEGYQPQHF